A single T cell receptor (beta chain) is shown here with its context. Its specificity is not known. The sample is drawn from a study of T cell responses to AZD1222 COVID-19 vaccine. Study-level points and caveats: Unmutated variant regions are reportedly the target of nearly half of TCRs that are spike-specific. Regions 160-218 and 743-854 dominated among vaccine-associated CD4 TCRs spanning spike.

The CDR3 runs to 13 residues. The V gene's germline CDR1 is MDHEN and CDR2 SYDVKM. V lost 1 base and J lost 5, with 8 bases in between. TCRdb's table, derived via immunoSEQ multiplex PCR, lists solely in-frame clones and lacks some. Among nearly 110,000 clones listed, 89% were seen once. The rearrangement links TRBV28 to TRBJ1-2; D is undetermined. The TCR sequence derives from an adult in good health. The sample consisted of peripheral blood, taken on day 0 of AZD1222 vaccination. The CDR3 loop is CASSLSERYGYTF. The CDR3 bases are TGTGCCAGCAGTTTATCAGAGCGGTATGGCTACACCTTC.